These 22 T cell receptor beta chains were sequenced from one sample in a study of T cells expressing NK-cell markers. TCRdb derives one entry per CDR3 protein from the 5' RACE reads, leaving out DNA. This listing includes around 550,000 distinct CDR3 sequences. The sample comprised blood T cells: a sorted CD56 or NKG2C T cell subset, CD4+ or CD8+ T cells, or bulk PBMC T cells (not recorded which). All receptors come from a man aged 18 to 30 in good health.

The chain employs TRBV15 and TRBJ2-3. This CDR3 is 14 amino acids long. From germline, CDR1 is LNHNV and CDR2 YYDKDF (reference sequence). The CDR3 protein is CATSRAPSTDTQYF.

This chain links TRBV27 with TRBJ1-5. The CDR3 is made up of 14 amino acids. Germline V gene data show CDR1 as MNHEY and CDR2 as SMNVEV (reference sequence). The CDR3 spells CASSLSTGNQPQHF.

The chain has TRBV20-1 and TRBJ1-5; TCRdb lists TRBD1, though no DNA is available to test this call. Germline CDR1 and CDR2: DFQATT and SNEGSKA (reference sequence). The CDR3 is 18 residues long. The CDR3 protein is CSAEKVSGTGVRNQPQHF.

The chain is built from TRBV20-1 and TRBJ2-2; the D call from TCRdb, TRBD1, cannot be confirmed without DNA. The CDR3 spans 17 residues. Germline V gene data show CDR1 as DFQATT and CDR2 as SNEGSKA (reference sequence). The CDR3 region is CSARGGQGNLNTGELFF.

The chain combines TRBV25-1 with TRBJ2-5. This CDR3 has 11 residues. Germline values: CDR1 MGHDK, CDR2 SYGVNS. The CDR3 here is CATTVTRTQYF.

The genes are TRBV25-1 and TRBJ2-3; TCRdb outputs TRBD2, but without DNA this stays unchecked. Germline V gives CDR1 MGHDK, CDR2 SYGVNS. CDR3 length: 14 residues. The CDR3 region is CASSEFRSGDTQYF.

The rearrangement links TRBV28 to TRBJ2-2; lacking DNA, the TRBD1 call made by TCRdb goes unchecked. The CDR3 has 14 amino acids. The V gene's germline CDR1 is MDHEN and CDR2 SYDVKM. CDR3 sequence: CATVPGMNTGELFF.

This rearrangement joins TRBV6-5 to TRBJ1-3; TCRdb calls TRBD1, which cannot be checked without DNA. The CDR3 has 15 amino acids. Germline V CDR1 and CDR2: MNHEY, SVGAGI. CDR3 amino acids: CASISPGATGNTIYF.

This sequence joins TRBV7-9 and TRBJ1-3; TCRdb reports TRBD1, a call that lacks DNA to check it against. Looked up from germline, CDR1 is SEHNR and CDR2 is FQNEAQ (reference sequence). The CDR3 extends over 16 amino acids. The CDR3 is CASSFARGVRGGTIYF. Full variable domain (missing parts from reference TRBV7-9 and TRBJ1-3): DTGVSQNPRHKITKRGQNVTFRCDPISEHNRLYWYRQTLGQGPEFLTYFQNEAQLEKSRLLSDRFSAERPKGSFSTLEIQRTEQGDSAMYLCASSFARGVRGGTIYFGEGSWLTVV.

CDR3 amino acids: CATSNVGLAGLYNEQFF. The V and J genes are TRBV15 and TRBJ2-1; TCRdb lists TRBD2, though no DNA is available to test this call. CDR1 LNHNV and CDR2 YYDKDF come from the germline V gene (reference sequence). This CDR3 spans 17 amino acids.

V gene TRBV12-3 or TRBV12-4 combines with J gene TRBJ1-1; TCRdb picks TRBD1, but there is no DNA to check that call. The CDR3 has 13 residues. The CDR3 is CASSRFGATEAFF.

The chain has TRBV9 and TRBJ2-2; the TCRdb call, TRBD1, lacks DNA for checking. Per germline, CDR1 SGDLS and CDR2 YYNGEE. This CDR3 region has 20 residues. CDR3 amino acids: CASSALFWEGAPENTGELFF.

The chain recombines TRBV20-1 with TRBJ1-4; TCRdb designates TRBD1, a call that cannot be tested without DNA. The germline V gene has CDR1 DFQATT and CDR2 SNEGSKA (reference sequence). This CDR3 has 13 amino acids. CDR3: CSALDRGNEKLFF.

The rearrangement uses TRBV4-1 and TRBJ1-2. The CDR3 is made up of 14 amino acids. Looked up from germline, CDR1 is MGHRA and CDR2 is YSYEKL. The chain's CDR3 is CASSQGGLAGGYTF.

The chain carries TRBV18 and TRBJ1-5; TCRdb selects TRBD1, and the lack of DNA leaves this call unchecked. The V gene's germline CDR1 is KGHSH and CDR2 LQKENI. CDR3 size: 14 residues. This CDR3 is CASTGGYSNQPQHF.

The CDR3 sequence: CASSQGSEQFF. The chain couples TRBV4-1 to TRBJ2-1; the D gene TCRdb calls, TRBD2, cannot be checked with no DNA. Per the germline V gene, CDR1 is MGHRA and CDR2 is YSYEKL. CDR3 length equals 11 residues.

This rearrangement joins TRBV27 to TRBJ1-6; the D call from TCRdb, TRBD1, cannot be confirmed without DNA. Germline-derived CDR1 and CDR2 are MNHEY and SMNVEV (reference sequence). The CDR3 runs to 15 residues. The CDR3: CASSLGGQGNSPLHF.

This chain's CDR3 is CASSQDRAKTEAFF. This chain uses TRBV4-2 with TRBJ1-1. CDR1 and CDR2 from the germline V gene are LGHNA and YNFKEQ. The CDR3 loop spans 14 amino acids.

The V gene is TRBV24-1, the J gene TRBJ2-1; the D gene TCRdb calls, TRBD2, cannot be checked with no DNA. Germline loops: CDR1 KGHDR, CDR2 SFDVKD. This CDR3 contains 20 residues. This CDR3 is CATSDITGLAGGLVGNEQFF.

The rearrangement joins TRBV12-3 or TRBV12-4 to TRBJ2-3; there is no DNA to check the TCRdb D call of TRBD2. The CDR3 runs to 15 residues. CDR3 protein: CASRLRAGNTDTQYF.

The rearrangement uses TRBV5-1 and TRBJ2-7; without DNA, the TCRdb call of TRBD1 cannot be checked. Germline V lookup: CDR1 SGHRS, CDR2 YFSETQ. CDR3 length: 14 residues. The chain's CDR3 is CASLPGGGGYEQYF.

The chain employs TRBV10-2 and TRBJ2-2; checking the TCRdb D call of TRBD2 is not possible without DNA. This CDR3 spans 14 amino acids. Germline CDR1 and CDR2: WSHSY and SAAADI. The CDR3 here is CASRHRELTGELFF.